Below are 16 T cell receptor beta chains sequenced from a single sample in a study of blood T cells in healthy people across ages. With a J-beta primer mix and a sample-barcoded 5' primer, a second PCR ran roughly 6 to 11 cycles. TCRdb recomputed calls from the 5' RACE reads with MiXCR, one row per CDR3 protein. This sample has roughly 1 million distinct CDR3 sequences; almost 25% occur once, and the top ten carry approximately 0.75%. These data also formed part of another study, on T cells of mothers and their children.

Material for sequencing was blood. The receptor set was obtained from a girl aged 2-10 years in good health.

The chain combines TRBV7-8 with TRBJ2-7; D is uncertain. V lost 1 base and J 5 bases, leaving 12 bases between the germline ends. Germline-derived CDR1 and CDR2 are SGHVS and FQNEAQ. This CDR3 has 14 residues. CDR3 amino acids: CASSLGLAVHEQYF. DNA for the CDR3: TGTGCCAGCAGCTTAGGTCTGGCGGTCCACGAGCAGTACTTC.

CDR3 residues: CASSGRTDEKLFF. CDR3 coding DNA: TGTGCCAGCAGCGGAAGGACAGACGAAAAACTGTTTTTT. The chain joins TRBV11-3 to TRBJ1-4; tentative D call: TRBD1 (6 bases). CDR3 length: 13 amino acids. CDR1 and CDR2 from the germline V gene are SGHNT and YENEEA. Between the trimmed V and J ends, which lost 5 bases and 8 bases, there was a span of 12 bases.

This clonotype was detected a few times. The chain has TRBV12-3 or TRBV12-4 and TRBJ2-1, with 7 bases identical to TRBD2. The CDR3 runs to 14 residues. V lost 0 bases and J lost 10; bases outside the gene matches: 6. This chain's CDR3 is CASSLAPGRDEQFF. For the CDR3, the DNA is TGTGCCAGCAGTTTAGCACCAGGGAGGGACGAGCAGTTCTTC.

The CDR3 loop is CSVAGKTNTGELFF. CDR3 in DNA: TGCAGCGTTGCTGGAAAAACGAACACCGGGGAGCTGTTTTTT. The V and J genes are TRBV29-1 and TRBJ2-2; D gene unclear. With 4 bases removed from V and 0 bases from J, the gap between germline ends came to 9 bases. CDR3 length equals 14 residues. The germline CDR1 and CDR2 sequences are SQVTM and ANQGSEA.

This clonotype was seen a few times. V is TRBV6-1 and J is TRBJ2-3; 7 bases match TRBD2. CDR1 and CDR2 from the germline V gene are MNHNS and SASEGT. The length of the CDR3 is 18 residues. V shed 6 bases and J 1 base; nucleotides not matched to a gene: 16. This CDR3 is CASSQKVWSLAGTDTQYF. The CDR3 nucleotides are TGTGCCAGCAGCCAAAAAGTTTGGTCGCTAGCGGGCACAGATACGCAGTATTTT.

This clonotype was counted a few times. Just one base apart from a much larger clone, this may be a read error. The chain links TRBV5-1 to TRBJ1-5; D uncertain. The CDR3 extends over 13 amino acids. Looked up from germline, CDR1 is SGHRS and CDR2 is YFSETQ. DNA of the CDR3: TGCGCCTGCAGCTTGGTTGGCGATCAGCCCCAGCATTTT. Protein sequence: CACSLVGDQPQHF.

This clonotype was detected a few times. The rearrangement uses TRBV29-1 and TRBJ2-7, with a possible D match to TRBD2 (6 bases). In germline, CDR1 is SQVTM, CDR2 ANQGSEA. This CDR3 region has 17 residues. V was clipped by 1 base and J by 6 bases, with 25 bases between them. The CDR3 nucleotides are TGCAGCGTTGAAGGGGGAGCGGGCTTTGGGACCGTCGGCGAGCAGTACTTC. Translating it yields CSVEGGAGFGTVGEQYF.

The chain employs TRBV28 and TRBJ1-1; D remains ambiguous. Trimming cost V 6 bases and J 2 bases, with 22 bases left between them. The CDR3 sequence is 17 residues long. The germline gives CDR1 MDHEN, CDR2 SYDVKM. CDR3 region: CASSPMIFPAGNTEAFF. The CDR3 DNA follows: TGTGCCAGCAGCCCCATGATCTTCCCAGCGGGCAACACTGAAGCTTTCTTT. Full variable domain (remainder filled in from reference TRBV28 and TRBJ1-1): DVKVTQSSRYLVKRTGEKVFLECVQDMDHENMFWYRQDPGLGLRLIYFSYDVKMKEKGDIPEGYSVSREKKERFSLILESASTNQTSMYLCASSPMIFPAGNTEAFFGQGTRLTVV.

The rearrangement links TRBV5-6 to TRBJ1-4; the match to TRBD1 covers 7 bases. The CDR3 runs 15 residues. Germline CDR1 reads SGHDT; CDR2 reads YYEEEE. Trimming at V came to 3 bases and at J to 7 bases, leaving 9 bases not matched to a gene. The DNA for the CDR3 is TGTGCCAGCAGCTCCATCGACAGGGCCTCTGAAAAACTGTTTTTT. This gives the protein CASSSIDRASEKLFF.

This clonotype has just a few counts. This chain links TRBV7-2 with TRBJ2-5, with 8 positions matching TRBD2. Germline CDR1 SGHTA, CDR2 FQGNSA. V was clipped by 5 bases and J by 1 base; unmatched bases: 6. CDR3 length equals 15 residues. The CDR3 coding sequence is TGTGCCAGCAGCCCTCCAAGCGGGGGCCAAGAGACCCAGTACTTC. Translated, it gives CASSPPSGGQETQYF.

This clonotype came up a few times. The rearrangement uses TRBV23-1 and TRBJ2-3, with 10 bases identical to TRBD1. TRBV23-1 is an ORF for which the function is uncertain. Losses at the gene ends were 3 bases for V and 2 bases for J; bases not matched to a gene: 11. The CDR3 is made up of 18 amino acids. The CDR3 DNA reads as TGCGCCAGCAGTCACGGACAGGGGGAGGAGCGGTCCACAGATACGCAGTATTTT. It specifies CASSHGQGEERSTDTQYF.

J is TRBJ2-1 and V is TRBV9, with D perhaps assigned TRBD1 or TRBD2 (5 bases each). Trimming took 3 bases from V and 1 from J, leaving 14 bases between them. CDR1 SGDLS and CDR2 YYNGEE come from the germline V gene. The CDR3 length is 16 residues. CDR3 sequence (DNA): TGTGCCAGCAGCGCTTACCGGGGACCTTCCTACAATGAGCAGTTCTTC. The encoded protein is CASSAYRGPSYNEQFF.

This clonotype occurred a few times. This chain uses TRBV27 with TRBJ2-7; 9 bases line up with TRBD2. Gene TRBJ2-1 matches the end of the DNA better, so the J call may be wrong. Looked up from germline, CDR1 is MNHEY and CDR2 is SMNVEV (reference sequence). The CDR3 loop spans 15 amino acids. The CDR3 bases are TGTGCCAGCAGCCGGGGACTAGCAATTTCCAATGAGCAGTTCTTC. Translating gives CASSRGLAISNEQFF.

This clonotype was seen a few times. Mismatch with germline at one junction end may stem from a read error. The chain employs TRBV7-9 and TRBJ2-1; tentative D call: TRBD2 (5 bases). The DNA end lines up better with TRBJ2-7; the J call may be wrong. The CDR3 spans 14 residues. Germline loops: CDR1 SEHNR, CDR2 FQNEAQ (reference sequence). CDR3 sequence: CAGSPRAEDYEQYF. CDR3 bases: TGTGCCGGCAGCCCTCGGGCGGAGGACTACGAGCAGTACTTC.

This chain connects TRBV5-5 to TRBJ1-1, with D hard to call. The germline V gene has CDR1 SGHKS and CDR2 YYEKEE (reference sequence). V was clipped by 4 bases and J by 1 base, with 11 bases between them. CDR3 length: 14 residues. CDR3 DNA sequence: TGTGCCAGCAGCAACTCAGTTGGGAACACTGAAGCTTTCTTT. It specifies CASSNSVGNTEAFF.

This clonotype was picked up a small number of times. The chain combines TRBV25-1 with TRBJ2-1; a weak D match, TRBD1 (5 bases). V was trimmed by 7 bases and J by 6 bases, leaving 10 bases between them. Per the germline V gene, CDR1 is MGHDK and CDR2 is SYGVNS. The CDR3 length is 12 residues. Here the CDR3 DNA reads TGTGCCAGCATGTTCAGGGCCAATGAGCAGTTCTTC. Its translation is CASMFRANEQFF.